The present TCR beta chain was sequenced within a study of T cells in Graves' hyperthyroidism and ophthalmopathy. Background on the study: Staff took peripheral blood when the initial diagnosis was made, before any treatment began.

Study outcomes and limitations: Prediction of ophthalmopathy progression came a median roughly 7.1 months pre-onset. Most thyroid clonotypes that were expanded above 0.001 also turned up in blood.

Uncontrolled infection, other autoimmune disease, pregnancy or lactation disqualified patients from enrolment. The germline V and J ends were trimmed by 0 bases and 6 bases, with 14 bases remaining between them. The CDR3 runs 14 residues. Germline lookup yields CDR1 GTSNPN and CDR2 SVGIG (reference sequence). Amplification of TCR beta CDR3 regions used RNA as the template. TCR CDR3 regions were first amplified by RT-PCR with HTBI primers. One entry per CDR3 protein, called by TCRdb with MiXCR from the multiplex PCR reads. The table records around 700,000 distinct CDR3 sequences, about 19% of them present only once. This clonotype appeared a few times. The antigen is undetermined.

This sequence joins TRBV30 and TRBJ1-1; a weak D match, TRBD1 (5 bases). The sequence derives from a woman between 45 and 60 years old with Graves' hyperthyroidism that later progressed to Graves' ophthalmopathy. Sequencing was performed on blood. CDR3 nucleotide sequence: TGTGCCTGGAGTGTAGGGGTTGGAGGTTCTGAAGCTTTCTTT. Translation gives CAWSVGVGGSEAFF.